One sample yielded the 27 T cell receptor beta chains listed below, sequenced in a study of T cells in Graves' hyperthyroidism and ophthalmopathy. RNA transcripts served as the template for amplifying TCR beta CDR3 regions. The HTBI primer set drove a first-round RT-PCR of the TCR CDR3. MiXCR was run by TCRdb on the multiplex PCR reads, yielding one entry per CDR3 protein. Among about 640,000 distinct CDR3 sequences listed, about a fifth were seen once. Sample: blood. The receptors derive from a man under 40 with Graves' ophthalmopathy.

Comment on this clonotype: A much larger clone lies a single base off, so this may be a read error. The chain recombines TRBV7-9 with TRBJ2-6; tentative D call: TRBD1 (5 bases). Germline lookup yields CDR1 SEHNR and CDR2 FQNEAQ (reference sequence). The CDR3 is made up of 18 amino acids. DNA of the CDR3: TGTGCCAGCAGCTTAGTAGGCGGCCTTACTTCTGGGGCCAACGTCCCGACTTTC. It specifies CASSLVGGLTSGANVPTF. Using reference TRBV7-9 and TRBJ2-6 for the parts outside the CDR3, the full variable domain is DTGVSQNPRHKITKRGQNVTFRCDPISEHNRLYWYRQTLGQGPEFLTYFQNEAQLEKSRLLSDRFSAERPKGSFSTLEIQRTEQGDSAMYLCASSLVGGLTSGANVPTFGAGSRLTVL.

This clonotype was seen many times. The chain employs TRBV28 and TRBJ1-5, with D perhaps matching TRBD1 (6 bases). V was clipped by 4 bases and J by 4 bases, with 20 bases between them. CDR1 and CDR2 from the germline V gene are MDHEN and SYDVKM. The CDR3 is 17 residues long. DNA of the CDR3: TGTGCCAGCAGTTCCGGGGGGGCTAAGGCGGCAAATCAGCCCCAGCATTTT. It codes for CASSSGGAKAANQPQHF.

V gene TRBV6-1 combines with J gene TRBJ1-5; D uncertain. The ends were cut back, 6 bases at V and 3 bases at J, with 9 bases in the middle. This CDR3 has 13 amino acids. Germline assignment: CDR1 MNHNS and CDR2 SASEGT. The CDR3 region is CASSPANNQPQHF. The DNA for the CDR3 is TGTGCCAGCAGCCCAGCCAACAATCAGCCCCAGCATTTT.

This clonotype was picked up many times. V is TRBV7-2 and J is TRBJ2-5; D not certain. CDR1 SGHTA and CDR2 FQGNSA come from the germline V gene. Deletions cut 5 bases from V and 1 base from J, with 8 bases between. This CDR3 contains 13 residues. CDR3 region: CASSIRVQETQYF. The CDR3 DNA is TGTGCCAGCAGCATCCGGGTCCAAGAGACCCAGTACTTC.

This clonotype was seen at least ten times. The rearrangement links TRBV20-1 to TRBJ1-6, with a weak D call TRBD1 (6 bases). The V and J ends lost 3 bases and 10 bases respectively, with 16 bases between them. The CDR3 runs 14 residues. CDR1 and CDR2 (germline): DFQATT, SNEGSKA (reference sequence). The CDR3 coding sequence is TGCAGTGCTAGTTTTCGGGGGCATGACTCACCCCTCCACTTT. Amino acid sequence: CSASFRGHDSPLHF.

This chain uses TRBV7-3 with TRBJ2-1; 13 bases line up with TRBD2. The ends lost 5 bases at V and 5 bases at J; junction bases unmatched: 6. Germline assignment: CDR1 SGHTA and CDR2 FQGTGA. CDR3 size: 16 residues. The CDR3 reads CASSNTGTSGNNEQFF. The CDR3 DNA follows: TGTGCCAGCAGCAATACCGGGACTAGCGGGAACAATGAGCAGTTCTTC.

The chain has TRBV7-9 and TRBJ2-1; maybe TRBD2 (6 bases). V was shortened by 1 base and J by 3 bases, with 19 bases between the two germline ends. Germline CDR1 reads SEHNR; CDR2 reads FQNEAQ (reference sequence). The CDR3 has 18 amino acids. DNA for the CDR3: TGTGCCAGCAGCTTAGTGGGGGGTGTCCGCGGAAGCTACAATGAGCAGTTCTTC. As protein: CASSLVGGVRGSYNEQFF.

Remarks on this clonotype: One base away lies a much larger clone, so this may be a sequencing read error. The genes are TRBV30 and TRBJ2-7; 11 bases line up with TRBD1. CDR1 is GTSNPN and CDR2 is SVGIG in the germline V gene (reference sequence). This CDR3 has 13 amino acids. V trimming: 3 bases; J trimming: 6 bases; junction bases outside the gene matches: 4. CDR3 loop: CAWSTGTGGEQYF. CDR3 sequence (DNA): TGTGCCTGGAGCACCGGGACAGGGGGCGAGCAGTACTTC.

This clonotype has ten or more counts. A read error is possible here, since a much larger clone lies one base away. The chain recombines TRBV3-1 with TRBJ2-1; TRBD2 aligns across 13 bases. V dropped 4 bases and J dropped 7; count of bases not matched to a gene: 4. CDR3 size: 15 residues. CDR1 is LGHDT, CDR2 YNNKEL, per germline (reference sequence). The CDR3 sequence: CASSRGLAGENEQFF. CDR3 DNA sequence: TGTGCCAGCAGCCGCGGACTAGCGGGGGAAAATGAGCAGTTCTTC.

Many counts were recorded for this clonotype. The chain is built from TRBV12-3 or TRBV12-4 and TRBJ1-2; D gene unclear. The CDR3 contains 12 residues. V was trimmed by 6 bases and J by 8 bases, leaving 13 bases between them. The CDR3 sequence is CASSLWLGGYTF. The CDR3 DNA sequence: TGTGCCAGCAGCCTTTGGTTGGGCGGCTACACCTTC.

This clonotype was observed many times. The rearrangement links TRBV11-2 to TRBJ1-3; no firm D call. Germline assignment: CDR1 SGHAT and CDR2 FQNNGV. With 8 bases removed from V and 4 bases from J, the gap between germline ends came to 9 bases. The CDR3 is made up of 12 amino acids. CDR3 residues: CASGGSGNTIYF. Written as DNA, the CDR3 is TGTGCCAGCGGTGGCAGCGGAAACACCATATATTTT.

V is TRBV25-1 and J is TRBJ2-2; D unclear. This CDR3 is built from 15 residues. The V gene lost 3 bases and the J gene lost 6 bases, with 14 bases spanning the gap. From germline, CDR1 is MGHDK and CDR2 SYGVNS. The CDR3 DNA reads as TGTGCCAGCAGTGATTTGGTCTACGGCCCCGGGGAGCTGTTTTTT. Its protein product is CASSDLVYGPGELFF. Using reference TRBV25-1 and TRBJ2-2 for the parts outside the CDR3, the full variable domain is EADIYQTPRYLVIGTGKKITLECSQTMGHDKMYWYQQDPGMELHLIHYSYGVNSTEKGDLSSESTVSRIRTEHFPLTLESARPSHTSQYLCASSDLVYGPGELFFGEGSRLTVL.

The chain carries TRBV2 and TRBJ2-7; 10 bases agree with TRBD2. Unmatched junction bases numbered 21, after V lost 7 bases and J lost 6 bases. The CDR3 sequence is 18 residues long. CDR1 and CDR2 from the germline V gene are SNHLY and FYNNEI. The CDR3 DNA is TGTGCCAGCACGAGAGAAGACTTAGCCGGGACTAGCGTCTCCGAGCAGTACTTC. This sequence encodes CASTREDLAGTSVSEQYF.

The table lists this clonotype with many counts. J is TRBJ1-1 and V is TRBV3-1; tentative D call: TRBD1 (5 bases). This CDR3 comprises 14 residues. Trimming stripped 0 bases from V and 1 base from J, with 6 bases between. Per germline, CDR1 LGHDT and CDR2 YNNKEL (reference sequence). This CDR3 is CASSQDGGNTEAFF. The CDR3 DNA reads as TGTGCCAGCAGCCAAGATGGGGGGAACACTGAAGCTTTCTTT.

In this sample, this clonotype turned up a few times. The CDR3 region has the DNA TGTGCCAGCACCCCAGGGGACCACATGGGGACCCAGTACTTC. Its translation: CASTPGDHMGTQYF. J is TRBJ2-5 and V is TRBV12-3 or TRBV12-4; maybe TRBD1 (6 bases). V was pared by 7 bases and J by 7 bases, with 19 bases between. The CDR3 is made up of 14 amino acids.

The rearrangement links TRBV28 to TRBJ2-1; TRBD2 aligns across 13 bases. Germline CDR1 and CDR2: MDHEN and SYDVKM. CDR3 size: 18 residues. Trimming at V came to 2 bases and at J to 7 bases, leaving 11 bases not matched to a gene. Here the CDR3 reads CASSLGRLAGGGKNEQFF. The CDR3 region has the DNA TGTGCCAGCAGTTTAGGGAGACTAGCGGGAGGTGGTAAAAATGAGCAGTTCTTC.

Concerning this clonotype itself: Germline and junction disagree at one end, which may indicate a read error. The CDR3 sequence: CASSPTGILDTQYF. Written as DNA, the CDR3 is TGTGCTAGCAGCCCAACAGGGATTTTAGATACGCAGTATTTT. The chain couples TRBV7-7 to TRBJ2-3, with TRBD1 as a possible D gene (6 bases). The CDR3 totals 14 residues. Germline CDR1 SSHAT, CDR2 FNYEAQ (reference sequence).

This clonotype was observed many times. The genes are TRBV30 and TRBJ2-1, with a tentative D call TRBD2 (6 bases). In germline, CDR1 is GTSNPN, CDR2 SVGIG (reference sequence). V was shortened by 4 bases and J by 4 bases, with 17 bases between the two germline ends. The CDR3 sequence is 15 residues long. The CDR3 spells CAWKLISGLYNEQFF. CDR3 coding DNA: TGTGCCTGGAAATTGATTAGCGGATTATACAATGAGCAGTTCTTC. Full variable domain (remainder filled in from reference TRBV30 and TRBJ2-1): SQTIHQWPATLVQPVGSPLSLECTVEGTSNPNLYWYRQAAGRGLQLLFYSVGIGQISSEVPQNLSASRPQDRQFILSSKKLLLSDSGFYLCAWKLISGLYNEQFFGPGTRLTVL.

This clonotype was seen more than once but under ten times. J is TRBJ2-2 and V is TRBV6-1; 7 bases are a match to TRBD2. CDR3 length: 14 residues. Germline values: CDR1 MNHNS, CDR2 SASEGT. Trimming removed 9 bases from V and 2 bases from J; junction bases left unmatched: 6. The CDR3 DNA reads as TGTGCCAGTCAACCGGGAGGAAACACCGGGGAGCTGTTTTTT. Its translation: CASQPGGNTGELFF.

This clonotype came up many times. This rearrangement joins TRBV3-1 to TRBJ1-1; unclear D gene. V lost 4 bases and J lost 7, with 19 bases in between. Germline V gene data show CDR1 as LGHDT and CDR2 as YNNKEL (reference sequence). CDR3 size: 15 residues. The CDR3 nucleotides read TGTGCCAGCAGCCGAGAACTGAACACACCCTATGAAGCTTTCTTT. It translates to CASSRELNTPYEAFF.

This clonotype has a count of ten or more. The rearrangement links TRBV3-1 to TRBJ2-2; TRBD2 agrees at 9 bases. The CDR3 is made up of 15 amino acids. Germline assignment: CDR1 LGHDT and CDR2 YNNKEL (reference sequence). The V segment lost 4 bases and the J segment 4 bases; nucleotides outside the gene matches: 4. CDR3 amino acids: CASSPLAGSTGELFF. Written as DNA, the CDR3 is TGTGCCAGCAGCCCGCTAGCGGGAAGCACCGGGGAGCTGTTTTTT.

The chain is built from TRBV5-1 and TRBJ2-1; perhaps TRBD1 as D (5 bases). The CDR3 loop spans 14 amino acids. The V gene's germline CDR1 is SGHRS and CDR2 YFSETQ. V was trimmed by 0 bases and J by 9 bases, leaving 13 bases between them. The CDR3 coding sequence is TGCGCCAGCAGCTTGGGTAGGGGTACGGGTGAGCAGTTCTTC. Amino acids: CASSLGRGTGEQFF.

This clonotype was counted a few times. The V gene is TRBV27, the J gene TRBJ2-1, with 11 bases that match TRBD2. V dropped 0 bases and J dropped 6; count of bases not matched to a gene: 1. Germline V gene lookup returns CDR1 MNHEY and CDR2 SMNVEV (reference sequence). The CDR3 runs 15 residues. The CDR3 DNA is TGTGCCAGCAGTTTATCACTAGCGGGAGTCAATGAGCAGTTCTTC. Amino acids: CASSLSLAGVNEQFF.

In DNA, the CDR3 is TGTGCCAGCAGCGTGGGACACCACAATGAGCAGTTCTTC. Translated, it gives CASSVGHHNEQFF. The rearrangement links TRBV9 to TRBJ2-1; perhaps TRBD1 as D (6 bases). The V and J ends lost 2 bases and 5 bases respectively, with 8 bases between them. Germline CDR1 reads SGDLS; CDR2 reads YYNGEE. The CDR3 consists of 13 residues.

The sample holds many counts of this clonotype. V usage is TRBV7-9 and J usage is TRBJ2-7, with 12 bases fitting TRBD2. V trimming: 5 bases; J trimming: 2 bases; junction bases outside the gene matches: 4. The germline CDR1 and CDR2 sequences are SEHNR and FQNEAQ (reference sequence). This CDR3 spans 15 amino acids. CDR3 sequence reads: CASSPLAGGPYEQYF. The CDR3, as DNA: TGTGCCAGCAGCCCTCTAGCGGGAGGGCCCTACGAGCAGTACTTC.

The table lists this clonotype with a few counts. V gene TRBV19 combines with J gene TRBJ1-5, with D perhaps matching TRBD1 (5 bases). Germline V gene lookup returns CDR1 LNHDA and CDR2 SQIVND (reference sequence). Trimming took 8 bases from V and 3 from J, leaving 8 bases between them. This CDR3 has 12 amino acids. The CDR3: CASGTLNQPQHF. The CDR3 nucleotides read TGTGCCAGTGGGACGCTCAATCAGCCCCAGCATTTT.

This clonotype was counted between two and nine times. This rearrangement joins TRBV27 to TRBJ2-1; 11 nucleotides line up with TRBD2. Per the germline V gene, CDR1 is MNHEY and CDR2 is SMNVEV (reference sequence). The V gene end was trimmed by 3 bases and the J gene end by 6 bases; junction bases not matched to a gene: 13. There are 18 residues in the CDR3. This CDR3 reads CASSFKGIAGGPGNEQFF. CDR3 nucleotides: TGTGCCAGCAGTTTTAAGGGGATAGCGGGAGGGCCGGGCAATGAGCAGTTCTTC.